A selection of T cell receptor beta chains follows, all from one sample in a study of blood T cell repertoires in COVID-19. Measured with immunoSEQ multiplex PCR; TCRdb has only the in-frame clones, and not every one. The data hold approximately 140,000 clones, with 70% to 90% observed a single time. The sequenced material came from PBMCs or T cells enriched from blood (not recorded which). The receptors were gathered from a woman in her twenties or thirties with acute COVID-19. Both conserved end residues are part of each CDR3. D genes are given only for firm matches. Not every row has a clone size; where given, it reads once, few, many or a size class.

j_call clone_size d_call v_call cdr3_aa cdr3_nt
TRBJ1-1 NA NA TRBV29-1 CSVEWLRNTEAFF TGCAGCGTTGAATGGCTCAGGAACACTGAAGCTTTCTTT
TRBJ1-2 once NA TRBV24-1 CATSDGGPGEDYGYTF TGTGCCACCAGTGATGGCGGGCCAGGGGAAGACTATGGCTACACCTTC
TRBJ1-5 NA NA TRBV19 CASSGGVGSNQPQHF TGTGCCAGTAGTGGCGGAGTCGGTAGCAATCAGCCCCAGCATTTT
TRBJ2-1 NA TRBD2 TRBV19 CASSIDEGSGSYEQFF TGTGCCAGTAGTATAGATGAGGGTAGCGGGAGCTATGAGCAGTTCTTC
TRBJ2-7 few NA TRBV6-6 CASSYGMGGGSYEQYF TGTGCCAGCAGTTACGGGATGGGAGGCGGCTCCTACGAGCAGTACTTC
TRBJ2-7 NA TRBD2 TRBV5-1 CASSTGLAGVLSYEQYF TGCGCCAGCAGCACGGGACTAGCGGGAGTACTGTCCTACGAGCAGTACTTC
TRBJ1-2 NA TRBD1 TRBV19 CASSSDRVGYTF TGTGCCAGTAGTAGCGACAGGGTTGGCTACACCTTC
TRBJ2-7 NA TRBD1 TRBV9 CASSIGQGTEQYF TGTGCCAGCAGCATTGGACAGGGGACCGAGCAGTACTTC
TRBJ2-7 NA TRBD2 TRBV2 CASKAGGTYEQYF TGTGCCAGCAAAGCGGGAGGTACCTACGAGCAGTACTTC
TRBJ2-7 NA TRBD2 TRBV7-8 CASSLVLAGAFYEQYF TGTGCCAGCAGCTTAGTCTTAGCGGGAGCCTTCTACGAGCAGTACTTC
TRBJ2-6 NA NA TRBV19 CASSSQGITSGANVLTF TGTGCCAGTAGTTCACAGGGAATAACATCTGGGGCCAACGTCCTGACTTTC
TRBJ2-2 NA NA TRBV27 CASSPFIGGGELFF TGTGCCAGCAGTCCCTTCATCGGGGGCGGGGAGCTGTTTTTT
TRBJ1-5 NA TRBD1 TRBV30 CAWSVPRTGNQPQHF TGTGCCTGGAGTGTACCTAGGACAGGGAATCAGCCCCAGCATTTT
TRBJ1-3 NA NA TRBV19 CASSLFDSSGNTIYF TGTGCCAGTAGTCTCTTCGATAGCTCTGGAAACACCATATATTTT
TRBJ2-3 NA NA TRBV25-1 CASSQGSTDTQYF TGTGCCAGCAGTCAGGGTAGCACAGATACGCAGTATTTT
TRBJ1-1 many NA TRBV7-2 CASSLGAGLGTEAFF TGTGCCAGCAGCTTAGGAGCAGGACTAGGGACTGAAGCTTTCTTT
TRBJ2-1 NA TRBD2 TRBV7-2 CASSFSIRTSGSKYEQFF TGTGCCAGCAGCTTCTCAATAAGGACTAGCGGGAGTAAATATGAGCAGTTCTTC
TRBJ2-3 NA NA TRBV7-6 CASSLDFRAGDTQYF TGTGCCAGCAGCTTAGATTTCAGGGCTGGGGATACGCAGTATTTT
TRBJ1-6 NA NA TRBV9 CASSRGSYNSPLHF TGTGCCAGCAGCCGGGGCTCCTATAATTCACCCCTCCACTTT
TRBJ2-1 NA TRBD2 TRBV28 CASSLLADEIGEQFF TGTGCCAGCAGTTTACTAGCGGACGAAATAGGTGAGCAGTTCTTC
TRBJ2-1 NA NA TRBV5-6 CASSLAGALFGYNEQFF TGTGCCAGCAGCTTGGCAGGGGCGCTTTTTGGCTACAATGAGCAGTTCTTC
TRBJ2-7 NA NA TRBV19 CASSTLQGSEQYF TGTGCCAGTAGTACTTTACAGGGAAGCGAGCAGTACTTC
TRBJ2-3 NA TRBD1 TRBV7-6 CASSPPTGDSTDTQYF TGTGCCAGCAGCCCTCCGACAGGGGATAGCACAGATACGCAGTATTTT
TRBJ2-3 NA NA TRBV7-3 CASSLSGSEDTQYF TGTGCCAGCAGCTTATCAGGGTCGGAGGATACGCAGTATTTT
TRBJ1-6 few NA TRBV18 CASSPGGFDSPLHF TGTGCCAGCTCACCAGGGGGGTTCGATTCACCCCTCCACTTT
TRBJ1-1 NA NA TRBV7-3 CASSLTENTEAFF TGTGCCAGCAGCTTGACTGAGAACACTGAAGCTTTCTTT
TRBJ1-3 once NA TRBV5-6 CASSLAQGFGSGNTIYF TGTGCCAGCAGCTTGGCCCAGGGTTTCGGATCTGGAAACACCATATATTTT
TRBJ1-5 NA NA TRBV30 CAWSVRGSQPQHF TGTGCCTGGAGTGTACGTGGGAGTCAGCCCCAGCATTTT
TRBJ1-1 NA NA TRBV19 CASTTTGLGNTEAFF TGTGCCAGTACCACAACAGGGCTGGGGAACACTGAAGCTTTCTTT
TRBJ1-5 NA NA TRBV28 CASSFIGGNQPQHF TGTGCCAGCAGTTTTATCGGGGGAAATCAGCCCCAGCATTTT
TRBJ2-5 NA TRBD2 TRBV5-1 CASSLVAGERETQYF TGCGCCAGCAGCTTGGTAGCGGGAGAACGAGAGACCCAGTACTTC
TRBJ2-7 NA TRBD2 TRBV9 CASSVDPAGGYYEQYF TGTGCCAGCAGCGTAGATCCAGCGGGAGGCTACTACGAGCAGTACTTC
TRBJ1-6 NA NA TRBV28 CASLYGNRGAGSPLHF TGTGCCAGCCTCTACGGTAATAGGGGCGCGGGGTCACCCCTCCACTTT
TRBJ2-7 NA NA TRBV27 CASSLLQGRSSYEQYF TGTGCCAGCAGTTTATTGCAGGGTAGAAGTAGCTACGAGCAGTACTTC
TRBJ1-2 NA NA TRBV25-1 CASSNSVYHNYGYTF TGTGCCAGCAGTAATTCAGTTTACCATAACTATGGCTACACCTTC
TRBJ1-1 NA NA TRBV10-3 CAISAGGSDTEAFF TGTGCCATCAGTGCTGGAGGCTCCGACACTGAAGCTTTCTTT
TRBJ2-3 NA TRBD2 TRBV13 CASSLGLGATGTSLTDTQYF TGTGCCAGCAGCTTAGGCCTCGGGGCAACCGGGACTAGCCTCACAGATACGCAGTATTTT
TRBJ1-6 NA TRBD1 TRBV3-1/TRBV3-2 CASTGDSSYNSPLHF TGTGCCAGTACAGGGGATAGCTCCTATAATTCACCCCTCCACTTT
TRBJ2-6 once TRBD2 TRBV7-2 CASSLVGTSGLSGANVLTF TGTGCCAGCAGCTTAGTAGGGACTAGCGGGTTGTCTGGGGCCAACGTCCTGACTTTC
TRBJ2-2 few NA TRBV5-1 CASSQIQGLQAGELFF TGCGCCAGCAGCCAAATACAGGGCTTGCAGGCCGGGGAGCTGTTTTTT
TRBJ2-1 NA NA TRBV7-8 CASSFPIVTGYNEQFF TGTGCCAGCAGCTTTCCGATAGTAACGGGTTACAATGAGCAGTTCTTC
TRBJ2-5 NA TRBD2 TRBV7-2 CASSLIPAGAEETQYF TGTGCCAGCAGCTTAATTCCAGCGGGGGCAGAAGAGACCCAGTACTTC
TRBJ2-2 NA TRBD1 TRBV7-2 CASRPPGGTGELFF TGTGCCAGCAGACCCCCAGGGGGCACCGGGGAGCTGTTTTTT
TRBJ1-1 NA TRBD1 TRBV9 CASSVSGSDRAVDTEAFF TGTGCCAGCAGCGTCTCCGGCTCGGACAGGGCCGTGGACACTGAAGCTTTCTTT
TRBJ2-7 NA TRBD1 TRBV28 CASSQTSGTGPLRGQYF TGTGCCAGCAGTCAAACCTCCGGGACAGGCCCCCTACGAGGGCAGTACTTC
TRBJ2-7 NA NA TRBV10-3 CAISSGGTLLSNEQYF TGTGCCATCAGTAGCGGAGGGACCCTTCTTTCAAACGAGCAGTACTTC